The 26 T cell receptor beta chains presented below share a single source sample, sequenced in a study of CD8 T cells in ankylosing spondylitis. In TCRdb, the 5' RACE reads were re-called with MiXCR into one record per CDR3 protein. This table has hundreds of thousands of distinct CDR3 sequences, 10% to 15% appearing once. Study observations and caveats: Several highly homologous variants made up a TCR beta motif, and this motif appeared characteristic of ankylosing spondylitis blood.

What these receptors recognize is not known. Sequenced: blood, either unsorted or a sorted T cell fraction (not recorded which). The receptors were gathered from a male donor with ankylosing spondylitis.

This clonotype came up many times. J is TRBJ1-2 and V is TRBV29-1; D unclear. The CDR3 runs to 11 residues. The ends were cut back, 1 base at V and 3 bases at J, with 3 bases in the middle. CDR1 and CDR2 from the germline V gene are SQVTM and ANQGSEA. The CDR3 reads CSVEGDYGYTF. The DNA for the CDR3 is TGCAGCGTTGAAGGTGACTATGGCTACACCTTC.

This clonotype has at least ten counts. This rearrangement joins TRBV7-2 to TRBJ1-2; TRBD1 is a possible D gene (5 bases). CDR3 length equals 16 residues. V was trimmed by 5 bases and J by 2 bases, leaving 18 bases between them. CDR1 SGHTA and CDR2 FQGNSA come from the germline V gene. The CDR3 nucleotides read TGTGCCAGCAGCCCGATTTCTGGGGGGAGAAACTATGGCTACACCTTC. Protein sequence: CASSPISGGRNYGYTF. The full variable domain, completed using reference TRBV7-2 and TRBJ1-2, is GAGVSQSPSNKVTEKGKDVELRCDPISGHTALYWYRQSLGQGLEFLIYFQGNSAPDKSGLPSDRFSAERTGGSVSTLTIQRTQQEDSAVYLCASSPISGGRNYGYTFGSGTRLTVV.

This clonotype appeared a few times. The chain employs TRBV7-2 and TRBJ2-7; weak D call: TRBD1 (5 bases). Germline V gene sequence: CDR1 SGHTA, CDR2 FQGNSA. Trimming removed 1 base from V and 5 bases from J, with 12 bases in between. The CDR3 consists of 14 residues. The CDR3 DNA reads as TGTGCCAGCAGCTTAGTCGGCAGGGAAGACGAGCAGTACTTC. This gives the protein CASSLVGREDEQYF.

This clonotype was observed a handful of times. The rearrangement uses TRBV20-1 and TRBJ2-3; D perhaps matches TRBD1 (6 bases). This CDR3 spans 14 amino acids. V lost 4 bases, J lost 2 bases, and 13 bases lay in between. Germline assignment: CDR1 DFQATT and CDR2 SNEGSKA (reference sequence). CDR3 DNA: TGCAGTGCTACCGGACAGACCAACACAGATACGCAGTATTTT. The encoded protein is CSATGQTNTDTQYF.

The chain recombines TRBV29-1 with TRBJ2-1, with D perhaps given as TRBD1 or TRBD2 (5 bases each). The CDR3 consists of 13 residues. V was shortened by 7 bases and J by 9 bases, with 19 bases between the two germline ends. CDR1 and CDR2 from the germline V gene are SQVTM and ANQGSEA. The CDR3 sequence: CSAGPIPNSEQFF. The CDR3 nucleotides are TGCAGCGCGGGACCGATCCCGAACAGTGAGCAGTTCTTC.

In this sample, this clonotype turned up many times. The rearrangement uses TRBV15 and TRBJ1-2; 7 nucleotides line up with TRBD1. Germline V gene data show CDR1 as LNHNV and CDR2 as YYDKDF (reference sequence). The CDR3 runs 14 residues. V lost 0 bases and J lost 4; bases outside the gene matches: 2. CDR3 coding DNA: TGTGCCACCAGCAGAGATCCAGGGGGCTATGGCTACACCTTC. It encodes CATSRDPGGYGYTF.

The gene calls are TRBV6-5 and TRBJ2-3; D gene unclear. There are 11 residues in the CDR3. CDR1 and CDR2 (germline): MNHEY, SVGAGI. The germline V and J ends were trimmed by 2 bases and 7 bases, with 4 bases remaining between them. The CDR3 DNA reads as TGTGCCAGCAGTTACAGTAATACGCAGTATTTT. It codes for CASSYSNTQYF.

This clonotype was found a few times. The CDR3 spells CSASARQGNYGYTF. CDR3 in DNA: TGCAGTGCTAGTGCCCGACAGGGCAACTATGGCTACACCTTC. The V call is TRBV20-1, the J call TRBJ1-2; 7 bases match TRBD1. Trimming took 3 bases from V and 2 from J; bases not matched to a gene: 6. The CDR3 contains 14 residues. Per the germline V gene, CDR1 is DFQATT and CDR2 is SNEGSKA (reference sequence).

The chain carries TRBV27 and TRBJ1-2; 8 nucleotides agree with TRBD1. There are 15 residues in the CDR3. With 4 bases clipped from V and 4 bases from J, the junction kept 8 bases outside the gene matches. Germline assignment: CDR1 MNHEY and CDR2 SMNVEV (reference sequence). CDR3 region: CASSSNYRGVYGYTF. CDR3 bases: TGTGCCAGCAGTTCGAACTACAGGGGGGTCTATGGCTACACCTTC.

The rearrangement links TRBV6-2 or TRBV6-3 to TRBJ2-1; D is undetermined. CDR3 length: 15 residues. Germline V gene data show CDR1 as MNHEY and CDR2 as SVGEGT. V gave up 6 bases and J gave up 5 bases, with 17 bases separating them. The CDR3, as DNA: TGTGCCAGCAGCATACTCTCGGTTTCCCACAATGAGCAGTTCTTC. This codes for CASSILSVSHNEQFF.

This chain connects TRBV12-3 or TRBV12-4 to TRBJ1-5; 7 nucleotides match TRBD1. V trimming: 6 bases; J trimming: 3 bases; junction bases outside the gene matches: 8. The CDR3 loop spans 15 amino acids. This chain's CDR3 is CASSFTGAFNQPQHF. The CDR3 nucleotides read TGTGCCAGCAGCTTCACAGGGGCCTTCAATCAGCCCCAGCATTTT.

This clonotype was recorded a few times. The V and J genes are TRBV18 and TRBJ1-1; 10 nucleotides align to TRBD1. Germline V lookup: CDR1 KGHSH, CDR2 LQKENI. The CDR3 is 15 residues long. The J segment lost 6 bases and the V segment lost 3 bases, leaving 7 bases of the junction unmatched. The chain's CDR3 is CASSPETGGESEAFF. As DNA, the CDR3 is TGTGCCAGCTCACCTGAGACAGGGGGCGAGTCTGAAGCTTTCTTT. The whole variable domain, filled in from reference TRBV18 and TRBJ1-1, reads NAGVMQNPRHLVRRRGQEARLRCSPMKGHSHVYWYRQLPEEGLKFMVYLQKENIIDESGMPKERFSAEFPKEGPSILRIQQVVRGDSAAYFCASSPETGGESEAFFGQGTRLTVV.

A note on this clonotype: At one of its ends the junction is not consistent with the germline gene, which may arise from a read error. The CDR3 reads CASSPWGIREELHF. As DNA, the CDR3 is TGTGCCAGCAGCCCCTGGGGCATCAGGGAGGAGCTGCACTTC. The rearrangement joins TRBV5-5 to TRBJ2-7; maybe TRBD2 (6 bases). CDR1 is SGHKS and CDR2 is YYEKEE in the germline V gene (reference sequence). The CDR3 runs 14 residues.

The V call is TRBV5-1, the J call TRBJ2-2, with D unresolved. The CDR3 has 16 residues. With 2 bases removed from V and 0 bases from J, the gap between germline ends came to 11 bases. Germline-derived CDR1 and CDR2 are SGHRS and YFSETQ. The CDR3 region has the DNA TGCGCCAGCAGCTTACAGCCCCACGCGAACACCGGGGAGCTGTTTTTT. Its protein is CASSLQPHANTGELFF.

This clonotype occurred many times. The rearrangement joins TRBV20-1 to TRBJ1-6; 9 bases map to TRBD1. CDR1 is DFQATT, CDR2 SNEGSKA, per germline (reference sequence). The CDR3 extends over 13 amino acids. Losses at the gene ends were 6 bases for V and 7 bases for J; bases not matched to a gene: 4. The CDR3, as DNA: TGCAGTGCCTTACAGGGGGCAAATTCACCCCTCCACTTT. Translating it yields CSALQGANSPLHF.

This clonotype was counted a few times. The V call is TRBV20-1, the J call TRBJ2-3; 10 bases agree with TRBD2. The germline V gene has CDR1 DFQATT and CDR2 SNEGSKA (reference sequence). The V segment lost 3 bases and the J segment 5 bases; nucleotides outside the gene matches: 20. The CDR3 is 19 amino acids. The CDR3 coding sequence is TGCAGTGCTAGGGACACCCCCTCCTCTAGCGGGAGAACCCAAGATACGCAGTATTTT. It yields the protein CSARDTPSSSGRTQDTQYF.

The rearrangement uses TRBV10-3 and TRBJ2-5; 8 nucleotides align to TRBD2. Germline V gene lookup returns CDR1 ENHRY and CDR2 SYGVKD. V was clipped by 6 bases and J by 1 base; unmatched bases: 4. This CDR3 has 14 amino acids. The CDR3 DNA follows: TGTGCCATCAGAAATACTAGCGGCCAAGAGACCCAGTACTTC. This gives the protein CAIRNTSGQETQYF.

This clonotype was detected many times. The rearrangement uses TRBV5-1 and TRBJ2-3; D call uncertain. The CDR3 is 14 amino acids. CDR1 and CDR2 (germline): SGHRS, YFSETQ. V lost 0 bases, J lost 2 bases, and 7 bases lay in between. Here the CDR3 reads CASSLGPFTDTQYF. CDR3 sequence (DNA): TGCGCCAGCAGCTTGGGACCGTTCACAGATACGCAGTATTTT.

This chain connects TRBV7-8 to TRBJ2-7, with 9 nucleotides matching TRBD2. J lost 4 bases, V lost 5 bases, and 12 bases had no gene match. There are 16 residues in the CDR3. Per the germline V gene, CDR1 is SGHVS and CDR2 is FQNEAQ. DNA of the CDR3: TGTGCCAGCAGCCCAAGGAGGCTAGCGGGGCGGTACGAGCAGTACTTC. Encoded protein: CASSPRRLAGRYEQYF.

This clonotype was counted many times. The CDR3 nucleotides read TGCGCCAGCAGCTTGGATAGCCGACAGGGGAGCTACAATGAGCAGTTCTTC. Translation: CASSLDSRQGSYNEQFF. This chain connects TRBV5-1 to TRBJ2-1; 8 bases line up with TRBD1. The germline CDR1 and CDR2 sequences are SGHRS and YFSETQ. J gave up 3 bases and V 0 bases, and 8 bases lay outside the gene matches. The CDR3 covers 17 residues.

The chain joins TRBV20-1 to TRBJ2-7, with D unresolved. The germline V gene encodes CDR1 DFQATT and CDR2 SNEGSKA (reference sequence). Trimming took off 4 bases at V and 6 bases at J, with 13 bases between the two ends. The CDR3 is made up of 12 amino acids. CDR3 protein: CSATRSLSEQYF. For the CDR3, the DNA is TGCAGTGCTACGCGGAGTCTCAGCGAGCAGTACTTC.

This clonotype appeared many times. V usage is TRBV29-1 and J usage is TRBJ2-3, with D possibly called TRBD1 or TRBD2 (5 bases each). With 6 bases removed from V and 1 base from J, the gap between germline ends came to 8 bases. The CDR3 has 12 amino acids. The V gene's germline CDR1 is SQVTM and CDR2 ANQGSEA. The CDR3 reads CSVGDGTDTQYF. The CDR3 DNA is TGCAGCGTGGGGGACGGCACAGATACGCAGTATTTT.

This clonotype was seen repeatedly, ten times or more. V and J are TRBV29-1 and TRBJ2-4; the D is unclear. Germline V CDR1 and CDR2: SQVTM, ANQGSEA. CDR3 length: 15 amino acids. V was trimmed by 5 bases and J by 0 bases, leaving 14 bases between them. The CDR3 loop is CSVSPPNLAKNIQYF. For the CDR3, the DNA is TGCAGCGTTTCTCCTCCGAACCTAGCCAAAAACATTCAGTACTTC.

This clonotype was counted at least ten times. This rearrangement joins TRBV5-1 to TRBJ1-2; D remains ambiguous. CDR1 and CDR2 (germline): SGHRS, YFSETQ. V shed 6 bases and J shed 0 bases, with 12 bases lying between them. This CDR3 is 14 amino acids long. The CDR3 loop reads CASTNGPPNYGYTF. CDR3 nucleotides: TGCGCCAGCACTAACGGGCCGCCTAACTATGGCTACACCTTC.

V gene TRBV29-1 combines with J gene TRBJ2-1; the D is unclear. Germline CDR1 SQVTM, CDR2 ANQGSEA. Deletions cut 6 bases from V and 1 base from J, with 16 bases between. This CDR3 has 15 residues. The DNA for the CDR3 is TGCAGCGTCCTAGGGTCGGCTCATTCCTACAATGAGCAGTTCTTC. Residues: CSVLGSAHSYNEQFF.

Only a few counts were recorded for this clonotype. CDR3 DNA sequence: TGCGCCTCCCGGAGGGACGCATACAACGAGCAGTACTTC. It specifies CASRRDAYNEQYF. V usage is TRBV5-1 and J usage is TRBJ2-7; perhaps TRBD2 as D (6 bases). Germline values: CDR1 SGHRS, CDR2 YFSETQ. Trimming left V 10 bases short and J 5 bases short, with 19 bases between. This CDR3 region has 13 residues.